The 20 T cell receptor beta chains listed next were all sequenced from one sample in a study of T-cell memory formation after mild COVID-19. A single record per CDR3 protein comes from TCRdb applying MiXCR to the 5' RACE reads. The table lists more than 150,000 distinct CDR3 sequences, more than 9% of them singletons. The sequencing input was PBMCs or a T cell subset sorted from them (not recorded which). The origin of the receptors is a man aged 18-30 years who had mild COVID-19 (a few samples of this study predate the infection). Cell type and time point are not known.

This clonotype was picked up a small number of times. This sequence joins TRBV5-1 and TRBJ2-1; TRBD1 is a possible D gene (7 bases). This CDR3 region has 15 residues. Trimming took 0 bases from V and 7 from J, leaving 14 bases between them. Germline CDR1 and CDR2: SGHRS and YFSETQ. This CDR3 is CASSLAEAGGNEQFF. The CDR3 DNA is TGCGCCAGCAGCTTGGCCGAGGCAGGGGGGAATGAGCAGTTCTTC.

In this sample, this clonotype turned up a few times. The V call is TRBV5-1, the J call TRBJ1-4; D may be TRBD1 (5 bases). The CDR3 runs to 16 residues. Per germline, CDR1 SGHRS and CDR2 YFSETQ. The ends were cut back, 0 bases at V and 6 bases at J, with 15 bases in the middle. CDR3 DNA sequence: TGCGCCAGCAGCTTGGGGAGTGGGGCGCGGGATGAAAAACTGTTTTTT. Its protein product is CASSLGSGARDEKLFF.

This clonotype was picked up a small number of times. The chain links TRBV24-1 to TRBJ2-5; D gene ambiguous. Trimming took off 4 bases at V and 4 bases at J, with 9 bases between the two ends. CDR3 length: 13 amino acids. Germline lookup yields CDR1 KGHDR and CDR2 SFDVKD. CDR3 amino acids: CATSDPYRETQYF. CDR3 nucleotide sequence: TGTGCCACCAGTGACCCGTACCGAGAGACCCAGTACTTC.

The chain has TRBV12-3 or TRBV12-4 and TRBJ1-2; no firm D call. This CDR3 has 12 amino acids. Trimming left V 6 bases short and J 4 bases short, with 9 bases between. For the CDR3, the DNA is TGTGCCAGCAGCCAACGCCCCTATGGCTACACCTTC. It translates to CASSQRPYGYTF.

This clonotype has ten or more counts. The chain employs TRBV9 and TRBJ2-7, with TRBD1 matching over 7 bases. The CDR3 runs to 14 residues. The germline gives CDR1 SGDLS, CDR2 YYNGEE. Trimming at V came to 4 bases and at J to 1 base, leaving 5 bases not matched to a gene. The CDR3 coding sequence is TGTGCCAGCAGCCTTCGGGACAGTTCCTACGAGCAGTACTTC. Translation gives CASSLRDSSYEQYF.

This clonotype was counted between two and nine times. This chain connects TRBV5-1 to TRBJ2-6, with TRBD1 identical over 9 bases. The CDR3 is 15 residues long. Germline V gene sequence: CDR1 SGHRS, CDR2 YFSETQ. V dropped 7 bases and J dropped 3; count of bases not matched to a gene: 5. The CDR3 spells CASGGQGGGANVLTF. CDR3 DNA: TGCGCCAGCGGGGGACAGGGTGGTGGGGCCAACGTCCTGACTTTC.

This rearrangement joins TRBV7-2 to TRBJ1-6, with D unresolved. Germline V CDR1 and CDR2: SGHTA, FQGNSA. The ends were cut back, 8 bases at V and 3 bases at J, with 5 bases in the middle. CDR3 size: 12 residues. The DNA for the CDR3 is TGTGCCAGCCGATTCTATAATTCACCCCTCCACTTT. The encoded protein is CASRFYNSPLHF.

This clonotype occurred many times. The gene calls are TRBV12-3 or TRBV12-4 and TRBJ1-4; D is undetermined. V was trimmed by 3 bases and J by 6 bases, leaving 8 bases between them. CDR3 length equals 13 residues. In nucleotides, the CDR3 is TGTGCCAGCAGTTTTTCTAGGGATGAAAAACTGTTTTTT. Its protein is CASSFSRDEKLFF.

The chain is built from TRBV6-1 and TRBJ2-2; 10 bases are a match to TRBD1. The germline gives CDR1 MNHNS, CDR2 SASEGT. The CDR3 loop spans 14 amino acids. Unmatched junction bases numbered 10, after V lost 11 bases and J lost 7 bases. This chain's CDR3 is CASTRTGGVGELFF. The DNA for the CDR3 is TGTGCCTCCACCCGGACAGGGGGTGTCGGGGAGCTGTTTTTT.

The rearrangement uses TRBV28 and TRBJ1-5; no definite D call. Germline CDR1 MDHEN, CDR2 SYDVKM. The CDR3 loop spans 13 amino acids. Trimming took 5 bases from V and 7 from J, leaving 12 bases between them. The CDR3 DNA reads TGTGCCAGCAGTCCCCCTACGGGGCAGCCCCAGCATTTT. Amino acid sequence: CASSPPTGQPQHF. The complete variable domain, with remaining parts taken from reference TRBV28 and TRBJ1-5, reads DVKVTQSSRYLVKRTGEKVFLECVQDMDHENMFWYRQDPGLGLRLIYFSYDVKMKEKGDIPEGYSVSREKKERFSLILESASTNQTSMYLCASSPPTGQPQHFGDGTRLSIL.

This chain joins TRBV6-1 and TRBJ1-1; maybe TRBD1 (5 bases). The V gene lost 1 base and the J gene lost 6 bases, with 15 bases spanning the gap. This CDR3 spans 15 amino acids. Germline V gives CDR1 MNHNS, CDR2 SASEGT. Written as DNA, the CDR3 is TGTGCCAGCAGTGAAGACCACGGCAGGGTCGCTGAAGCTTTCTTT. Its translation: CASSEDHGRVAEAFF.

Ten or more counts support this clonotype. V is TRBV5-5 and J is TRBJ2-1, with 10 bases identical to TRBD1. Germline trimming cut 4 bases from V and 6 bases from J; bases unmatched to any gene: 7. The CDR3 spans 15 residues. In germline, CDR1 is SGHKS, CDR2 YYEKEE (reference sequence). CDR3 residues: CASSLTWTGGNEQFF. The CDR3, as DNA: TGTGCCAGCAGCCTTACTTGGACAGGGGGCAATGAGCAGTTCTTC.

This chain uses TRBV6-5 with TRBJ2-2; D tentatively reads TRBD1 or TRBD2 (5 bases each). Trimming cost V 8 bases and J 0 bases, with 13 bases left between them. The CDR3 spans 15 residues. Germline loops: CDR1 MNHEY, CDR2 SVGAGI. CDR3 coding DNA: TGTGCCAGCGCGCTCGGGACGGCGAACACCGGGGAGCTGTTTTTT. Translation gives CASALGTANTGELFF.

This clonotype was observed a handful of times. DNA of the CDR3: TGCAGTGCCTCCCGGGGAGGGGACACCTACGAGCAGTACGTC. This translates into CSASRGGDTYEQYV. This rearrangement joins TRBV20-1 to TRBJ2-7; possible D gene TRBD2, 7 bases. The V end was cut by 6 bases, the J end by 2 bases, with 17 bases between. In germline, CDR1 is DFQATT, CDR2 SNEGSKA (reference sequence). This CDR3 spans 14 amino acids.

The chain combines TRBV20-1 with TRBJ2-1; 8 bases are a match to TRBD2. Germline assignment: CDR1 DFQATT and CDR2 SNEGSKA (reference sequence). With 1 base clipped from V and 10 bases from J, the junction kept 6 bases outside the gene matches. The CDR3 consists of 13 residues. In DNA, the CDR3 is TGCAGTGCTAGAGTCCGGGGGGGCGCCGAGCAGTTCTTC. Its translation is CSARVRGGAEQFF.

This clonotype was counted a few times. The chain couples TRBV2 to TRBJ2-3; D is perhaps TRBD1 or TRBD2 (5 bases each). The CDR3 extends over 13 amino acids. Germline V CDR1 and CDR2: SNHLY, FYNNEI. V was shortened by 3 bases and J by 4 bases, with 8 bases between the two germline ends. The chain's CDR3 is CASSEQGADTQYF. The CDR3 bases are TGTGCCAGCAGTGAGCAGGGAGCAGATACGCAGTATTTT. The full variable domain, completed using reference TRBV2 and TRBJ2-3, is EPEVTQTPSHQVTQMGQEVILRCVPISNHLYFYWYRQILGQKVEFLVSFYNNEISEKSEIFDDQFSVERPDGSNFTLKIRSTKLEDSAMYFCASSEQGADTQYFGPGTRLTVL.

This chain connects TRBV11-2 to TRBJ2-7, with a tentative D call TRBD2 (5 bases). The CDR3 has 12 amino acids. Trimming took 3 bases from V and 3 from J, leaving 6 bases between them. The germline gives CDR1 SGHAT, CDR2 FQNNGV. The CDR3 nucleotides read TGTGCCAGCAGCTTCGAGGGCTACGAGCAGTACGTC. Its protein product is CASSFEGYEQYV.

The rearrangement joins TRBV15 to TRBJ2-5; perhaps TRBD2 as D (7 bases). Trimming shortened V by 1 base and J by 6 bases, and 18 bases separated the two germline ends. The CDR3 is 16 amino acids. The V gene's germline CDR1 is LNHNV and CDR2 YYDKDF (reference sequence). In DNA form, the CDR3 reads TGTGCCACCAGCAGAGGAGGAGGGGGGGCCGTTAAGACCCAGTACTTC. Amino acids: CATSRGGGGAVKTQYF.

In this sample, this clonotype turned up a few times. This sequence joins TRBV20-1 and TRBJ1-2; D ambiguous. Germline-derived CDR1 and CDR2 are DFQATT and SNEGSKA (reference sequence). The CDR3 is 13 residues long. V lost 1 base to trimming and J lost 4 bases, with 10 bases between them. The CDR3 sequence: CSARGGPPYGYTF. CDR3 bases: TGCAGTGCTAGAGGAGGGCCTCCCTATGGCTACACCTTC.

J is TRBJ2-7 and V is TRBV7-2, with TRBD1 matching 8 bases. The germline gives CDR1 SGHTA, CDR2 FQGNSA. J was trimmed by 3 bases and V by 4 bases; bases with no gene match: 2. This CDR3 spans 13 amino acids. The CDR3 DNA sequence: TGTGCCAGCAGCTCTGGGACAGGCTACGAGCAGTACTTC. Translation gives CASSSGTGYEQYF.